One sample yielded the 20 T cell receptor beta chains listed below, sequenced in a study of cytomegalovirus exposure and HLA in healthy donors. Assay used: immunoSEQ multiplex PCR; TCRdb lists only in-frame clones, some missing. The table has about 130,000 clones, 89% seen once. The sequencing input was PBMCs. These receptors were obtained from a woman under 30 in good health and CMV-seronegative.

For this clone: One end of the junction is discordant with germline, which a read error may explain. The V gene is TRBV7-2, the J gene TRBJ1-6; D is possibly TRBD1 (6 bases). CDR1 is SGHTA and CDR2 is FQGNSA in the germline V gene. CDR3 size: 13 residues. CDR3 DNA: TGTGCCAGCAGCTTAGCCCTACAGGGAACGCCATACTTT. Translated: CASSLALQGTPYF.

V gene TRBV27 combines with J gene TRBJ2-6, with 7 nucleotides matching TRBD1. Germline CDR1 MNHEY, CDR2 SMNVEV (reference sequence). The CDR3 extends over 18 amino acids. J lost 2 bases, V lost 3 bases, and 10 bases had no gene match. CDR3 amino acids: CASSFEGTAFTGANVLTF. The CDR3 DNA is TGTGCCAGCAGTTTTGAAGGGACAGCGTTTACTGGGGCCAACGTCCTGACTTTC.

The V gene is TRBV4-1, the J gene TRBJ1-2; 7 nucleotides agree with TRBD1. CDR3 length: 18 amino acids. Per the germline V gene, CDR1 is MGHRA and CDR2 is YSYEKL. V shed 5 bases, J shed 0 bases, and the junction held 15 bases outside the gene matches. The CDR3 coding sequence is TGCGCCAGCAGCTCCTACACATTCGGACAGGCAGCTAACTATGGCTACACCTTC. Amino acid sequence: CASSSYTFGQAANYGYTF.

The rearrangement uses TRBV5-1 and TRBJ1-2; a weak D match, TRBD1 (6 bases). The CDR3 extends over 16 amino acids. Trimming cost V 3 bases and J 4 bases, with 19 bases left between them. Germline V gene data show CDR1 as SGHRS and CDR2 as YFSETQ. CDR3 DNA sequence: TGCGCCAGCAGCTCGACGACAGGCTTGTACACCTATGGCTACACCTTC. It specifies CASSSTTGLYTYGYTF.

The V gene is TRBV10-3, the J gene TRBJ2-3; 10 bases line up with TRBD2. J gave up 0 bases and V 4 bases, and 4 bases lay outside the gene matches. The CDR3 spans 16 residues. CDR1 is ENHRY, CDR2 SYGVKD, per germline. The CDR3 DNA is TGTGCCATCAGTGGGACTAGCGGAGCTAGCACAGATACGCAGTATTTT. This sequence encodes CAISGTSGASTDTQYF.

The chain is built from TRBV2 and TRBJ2-5; D is possibly TRBD1 (7 bases). The CDR3 sequence is 14 residues long. Trimming shortened V by 5 bases and J by 2 bases, and 12 bases separated the two germline ends. From germline, CDR1 is SNHLY and CDR2 FYNNEI. The CDR3 region is CASSKQGGQETQYF. CDR3 nucleotide sequence: TGTGCCAGCAGTAAGCAGGGGGGACAAGAGACCCAGTACTTC.

The rearrangement uses TRBV10-3 and TRBJ1-2, with TRBD1 as a possible D gene (5 bases). The germline V gene encodes CDR1 ENHRY and CDR2 SYGVKD. This CDR3 has 13 residues. V was cut by 5 bases and J by 4 bases, with 11 bases left in between. DNA of the CDR3: TGTGCCATCAGTAAGGACACGGTCTATGGCTACACCTTC. It translates to CAISKDTVYGYTF.

The chain links TRBV11-2 to TRBJ2-3, with 7 positions matching TRBD1. Looked up from germline, CDR1 is SGHAT and CDR2 is FQNNGV. The CDR3 contains 16 residues. J lost 0 bases, V lost 3 bases, and 6 bases had no gene match. For the CDR3, the DNA is TGTGCCAGCAGCTTCCGGGACAGATCTAGCACAGATACGCAGTATTTT. Residues: CASSFRDRSSTDTQYF. The full variable domain, its missing parts supplied by reference TRBV11-2 and TRBJ2-3, is EAGVAQSPRYKIIEKRQSVAFWCNPISGHATLYWYQQILGQGPKLLIQFQNNGVVDDSQLPKDRFSAERLKGVDSTLKIQPAKLEDSAVYLCASSFRDRSSTDTQYFGPGTRLTVL.

The chain has TRBV19 and TRBJ2-7; 7 bases are shared with TRBD1. CDR3 length: 13 amino acids. V trimming: 6 bases; J trimming: 2 bases; junction bases outside the gene matches: 4. Germline-derived CDR1 and CDR2 are LNHDA and SQIVND (reference sequence). CDR3: CASSPGQTYEQYF. CDR3 sequence (DNA): TGTGCCAGTAGCCCGGGACAGACCTACGAGCAGTACTTC.

Remarks on this clone: The germline gene is not matched at one end of the junction; a read error may be the cause. The V and J genes are TRBV11-2 and TRBJ1-2; the match to TRBD1 covers 7 bases. CDR3 size: 12 residues. Germline V gene sequence: CDR1 SGHAT, CDR2 FQNNGV. CDR3 loop: CASSSEKDRLAF. DNA for the CDR3: TGTGCCAGCAGCTCAGAGAAGGACAGGCTTGCCTTC.

The chain has TRBV9 and TRBJ2-7; the D gene is possibly TRBD1 (7 bases). The ends were cut back, 3 bases at V and 0 bases at J, with 10 bases in the middle. The CDR3 totals 14 residues. Germline CDR1 reads SGDLS; CDR2 reads YYNGEE. The DNA of the CDR3 is TGTGCCAGCAGCGGGCGGGACAGCTCCTACGAGCAGTACTTC. Translation: CASSGRDSSYEQYF.

J is TRBJ2-5 and V is TRBV14; TRBD2 might be the D (5 bases). V dropped 4 bases and J dropped 3 bases, with 9 bases sitting between them. Germline V gene data show CDR1 as SGHDN and CDR2 as FVKESK. This CDR3 spans 13 amino acids. CDR3 sequence (DNA): TGTGCCAGCAGCCCGTGGGGAGAAGAGACCCAGTACTTC. Its protein is CASSPWGEETQYF.

On this clone: The sample carries other DNA sequences with the same CDR3. The rearrangement uses TRBV5-1 and TRBJ1-2, with a possible D match to TRBD1 (6 bases). This CDR3 is built from 14 residues. V was pared by 0 bases and J by 4 bases, with 10 bases between. The germline gives CDR1 SGHRS, CDR2 YFSETQ. CDR3 protein: CASSLEGRGYGYTF. CDR3 nucleotides: TGCGCCAGCAGCTTGGAGGGCAGGGGCTATGGCTACACCTTC.

The chain carries TRBV29-1 and TRBJ2-2; D uncertain. Germline V gene data show CDR1 as SQVTM and CDR2 as ANQGSEA. The CDR3 is 12 residues long. V lost 7 bases and J 1 base, leaving 7 bases between the germline ends. As DNA, the CDR3 is TGCAGCGGTACTTTGAACACCGGGGAGCTGTTTTTT. It codes for CSGTLNTGELFF.

The genes are TRBV19 and TRBJ1-1; 10 nucleotides align to TRBD1. With 7 bases clipped from V and 5 bases from J, the junction kept 7 bases outside the gene matches. Germline CDR1 and CDR2: LNHDA and SQIVND (reference sequence). The CDR3 has 14 residues. CDR3 residues: CASTKTGGATEAFF. In nucleotides, the CDR3 is TGTGCCAGTACCAAGACAGGGGGCGCGACTGAAGCTTTCTTT.

This clone has a handful of counts. The rearrangement uses TRBV5-1 and TRBJ2-3; TRBD2 agrees at 9 bases. Trimming removed 5 bases from V and 6 bases from J; junction bases left unmatched: 7. The CDR3 is 14 amino acids. Germline CDR1 is SGHRS and CDR2 is YFSETQ. The CDR3: CASRGLAGPDTQYF. As DNA, the CDR3 is TGCGCCAGCAGAGGGCTAGCGGGACCGGATACGCAGTATTTT.

The gene calls are TRBV15 and TRBJ1-2; possibly TRBD1 for D (6 bases). This CDR3 contains 15 residues. Trimming cost V 5 bases and J 4 bases, with 17 bases left between them. CDR1 and CDR2 (germline): LNHNV, YYDKDF (reference sequence). The CDR3 loop reads CATSCRQDPSYGYTF. The DNA for the CDR3 is TGTGCCACCAGCTGCCGACAGGACCCTAGCTATGGCTACACCTTC.

The rearrangement links TRBV5-4 to TRBJ2-1; TRBD1 is a possible D gene (6 bases). Germline-derived CDR1 and CDR2 are SGHNT and YYREEE (reference sequence). This CDR3 has 15 residues. Trimming shortened V by 2 bases and J by 4 bases, and 13 bases separated the two germline ends. CDR3 amino acids: CASSFSSDSYNEQFF. CDR3 nucleotides: TGTGCCAGCAGCTTCTCCTCGGACAGTTACAATGAGCAGTTCTTC.

This clone is a singleton in its sample. The CDR3 nucleotides are TGTGCCAGCAGTGCCACGACAGACTATGGCTACACCTTC. Amino acid sequence: CASSATTDYGYTF. The chain joins TRBV6-1 to TRBJ1-2, with a possible D match to TRBD1 (5 bases). This CDR3 has 13 amino acids. Per germline, CDR1 MNHNS and CDR2 SASEGT. Trimming shortened V by 4 bases and J by 3 bases, and 9 bases separated the two germline ends.

The chain recombines TRBV18 with TRBJ1-1; possibly TRBD1 for D (6 bases). Trimming took off 6 bases at V and 1 base at J, with 12 bases between the two ends. The germline V gene has CDR1 KGHSH and CDR2 LQKENI. This CDR3 comprises 14 residues. The CDR3 region has the DNA TGTGCCAGCTCCCCGTCGGGACAGAACACTGAAGCTTTCTTT. Amino acids: CASSPSGQNTEAFF.